This record concerns one T cell receptor beta chain sequence. Its target is unknown. Quantitative 5'-RACE with molecular barcodes was used to make the TCR beta libraries. TCRdb re-analysed the 5' RACE reads in MiXCR, keeping a single row per CDR3 protein. The top ten hold roughly 35% of the sample, which has around 18,000 distinct CDR3 sequences, under 8.5% seen once. This sample is part of a study of CD8 T cells in ankylosing spondylitis. General study points: A CD8+ phenotype characterized the disease-linked clones, which were relatively rare in peripheral blood.

The ends lost 2 bases at V and 5 bases at J; junction bases unmatched: 4. The CDR3 loop spans 15 amino acids. The germline gives CDR1 SGHVS, CDR2 FQNEAQ. The V call is TRBV7-8, the J call TRBJ2-2, with 8 bases that match TRBD2. The sample was blood. The receptor comes from a male donor with ankylosing spondylitis or in good health (not recorded which). In DNA form, the CDR3 reads TGTGCCAGCAGCTTAATTAGCGGGATAACCGGGGAGCTGTTTTTT. Translating it yields CASSLISGITGELFF.